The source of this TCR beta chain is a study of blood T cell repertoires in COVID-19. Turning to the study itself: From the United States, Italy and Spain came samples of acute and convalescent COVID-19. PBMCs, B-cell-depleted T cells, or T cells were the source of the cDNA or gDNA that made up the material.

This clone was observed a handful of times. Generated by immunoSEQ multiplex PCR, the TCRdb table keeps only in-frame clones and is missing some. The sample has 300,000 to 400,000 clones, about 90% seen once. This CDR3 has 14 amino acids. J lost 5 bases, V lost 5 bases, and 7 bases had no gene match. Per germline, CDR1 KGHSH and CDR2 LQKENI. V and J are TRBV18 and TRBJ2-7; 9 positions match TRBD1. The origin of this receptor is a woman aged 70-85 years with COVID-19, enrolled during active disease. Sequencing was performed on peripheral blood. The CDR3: CASSYRTGDHEQYF. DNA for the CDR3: TGTGCCAGCTCATATCGGACAGGGGACCACGAGCAGTACTTC.